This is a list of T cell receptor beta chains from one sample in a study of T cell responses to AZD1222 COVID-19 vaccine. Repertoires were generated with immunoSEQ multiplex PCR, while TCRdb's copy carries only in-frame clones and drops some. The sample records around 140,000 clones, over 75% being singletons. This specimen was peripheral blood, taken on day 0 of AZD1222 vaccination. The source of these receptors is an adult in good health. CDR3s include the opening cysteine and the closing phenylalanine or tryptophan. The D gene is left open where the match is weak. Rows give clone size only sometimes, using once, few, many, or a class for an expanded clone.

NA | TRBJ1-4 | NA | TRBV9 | CASTRGQGATNEKLFF | TGTGCCAGCACCCGAGGCCAGGGCGCAACTAATGAAAAACTGTTTTTT
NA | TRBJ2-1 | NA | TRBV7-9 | CASSLPPRPSSYNEQFF | TGTGCCAGCAGCTTACCCCCCAGGCCTAGCTCCTACAATGAGCAGTTCTTC
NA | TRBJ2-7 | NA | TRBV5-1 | CASSFGGRTSGPNEQYF | TGCGCCAGCAGCTTTGGAGGAAGGACGAGCGGCCCCAACGAGCAGTACTTC
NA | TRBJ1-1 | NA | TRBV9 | CASSVLEGSTEAFF | TGTGCCAGCAGCGTCTTGGAGGGAAGCACTGAAGCTTTCTTT
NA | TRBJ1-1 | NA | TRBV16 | CASSQVGTEAFF | TGTGCCAGCAGCCAGGTAGGGACTGAAGCTTTCTTT
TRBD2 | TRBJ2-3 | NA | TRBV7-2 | CASSLPSGYTDTQYF | TGTGCCAGCAGCTTACCTAGCGGTTACACAGATACGCAGTATTTT
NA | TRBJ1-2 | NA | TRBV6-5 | CASSYVAGKSIGYTF | TGTGCCAGCAGTTACGTTGCAGGGAAATCGATCGGCTACACCTTC
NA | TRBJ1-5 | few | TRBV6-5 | CASLLGPVSNQPQHF | TGTGCCAGCCTATTGGGGCCGGTTAGCAATCAGCCCCAGCATTTT
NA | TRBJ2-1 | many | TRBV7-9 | CASSLELGTEFF | TGTGCCAGCAGCTTAGAATTAGGAACGGAGTTCTTC
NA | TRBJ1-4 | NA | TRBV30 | CAWSVLEGPWEKLFF | TGTGCCTGGAGTGTACTGGAGGGACCCTGGGAAAAACTGTTTTTT
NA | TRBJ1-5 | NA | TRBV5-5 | CASSLVGGNQPQHF | TGTGCCAGCAGCTTGGTCGGGGGCAATCAGCCCCAGCATTTT
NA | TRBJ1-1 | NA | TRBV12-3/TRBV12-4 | CASSLSSEAFF | TGTGCCAGCAGTTTGAGTTCCGAAGCTTTCTTT
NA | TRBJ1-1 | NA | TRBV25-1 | CASSGPSGSTEAFF | TGTGCCAGCAGTGGCCCTTCCGGGAGCACTGAAGCTTTCTTT
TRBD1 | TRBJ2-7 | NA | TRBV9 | CASSGQGAGSYEQYF | TGTGCCAGCAGCGGGCAGGGGGCAGGCTCCTACGAGCAGTACTTC
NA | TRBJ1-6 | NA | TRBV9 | CASSVGDQYENNSPLHF | TGTGCCAGCAGCGTAGGGGACCAGTACGAAAATAATTCACCCCTCCACTTT
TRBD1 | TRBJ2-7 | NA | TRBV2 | CASSEGQGAYEQYF | TGTGCCAGCAGTGAAGGCCAGGGGGCCTACGAGCAGTACTTC
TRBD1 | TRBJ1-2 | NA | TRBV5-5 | CASSRETSGTAVGYTF | TGTGCCAGCAGCCGGGAGACTTCCGGGACAGCAGTCGGCTACACCTTC
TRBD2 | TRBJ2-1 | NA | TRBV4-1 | CASSQKGTSGLNEQFF | TGCGCCAGCAGCCAAAAAGGGACTAGCGGATTGAATGAGCAGTTCTTC
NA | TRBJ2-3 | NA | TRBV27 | CASSFGGRSTDTQYF | TGTGCCAGCAGTTTTGGAGGACGGTCCACAGATACGCAGTATTTT
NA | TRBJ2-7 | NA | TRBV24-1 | CATSDAGTYYEQYF | TGTGCCACCAGTGATGCCGGGACATACTACGAGCAGTACTTC
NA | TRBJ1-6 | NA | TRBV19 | CASTRDGNSPLHF | TGTGCCTCCACCCGGGACGGAAATTCACCCCTCCACTTT
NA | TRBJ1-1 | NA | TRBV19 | CASSMAGFVMEAFF | TGTGCCAGTAGTATGGCAGGGTTCGTTATGGAAGCTTTCTTT
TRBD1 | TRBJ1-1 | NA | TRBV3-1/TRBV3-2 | CASSQRGPRPEAFF | TGTGCCAGCAGCCAAAGGGGGCCCAGACCTGAAGCTTTCTTT
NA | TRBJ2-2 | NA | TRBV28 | CASSRDWANTGELFF | TGTGCCAGCTCTAGGGACTGGGCGAACACCGGGGAGCTGTTTTTT
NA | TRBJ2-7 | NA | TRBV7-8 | CASSVSVAVEQYF | TGTGCCAGCAGCGTAAGCGTGGCGGTTGAGCAGTACTTC
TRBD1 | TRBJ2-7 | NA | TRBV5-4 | CASSLSGTETYEQYF | TGTGCCAGCAGCTTGTCAGGGACAGAGACCTACGAGCAGTACTTC
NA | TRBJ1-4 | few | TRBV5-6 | CASSLGVSVFF | TGTGCCAGCAGCTTGGGAGTAAGTGTGTTTTTT
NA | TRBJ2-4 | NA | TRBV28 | CASSLSSALAKNIQYF | TGTGCCAGCAGTTTAAGCTCAGCCCTAGCCAAAAACATTCAGTACTTC
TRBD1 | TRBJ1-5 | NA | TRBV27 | CASSPLTGRGQPQHF | TGTGCCAGCAGTCCCCTGACAGGGAGGGGACAGCCCCAGCATTTT
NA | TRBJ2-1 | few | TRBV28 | CASSLPWARQFF | TGTGCCAGCAGCTTGCCTTGGGCTCGACAGTTCTTC
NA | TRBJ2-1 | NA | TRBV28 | CASSFRTGFGEQFF | TGTGCCAGCAGCTTCCGTACAGGGTTTGGTGAGCAGTTCTTC
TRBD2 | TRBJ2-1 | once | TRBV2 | CATPGLARLSTYNEQFF | TGTGCCACTCCGGGACTAGCGCGCCTTTCCACCTACAATGAGCAGTTCTTC
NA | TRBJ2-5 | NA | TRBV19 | CASGDRRYKEETQYF | TGTGCCAGTGGGGACCGGCGTTACAAAGAAGAGACCCAGTACTTC
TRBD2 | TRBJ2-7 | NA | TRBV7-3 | CASSFGEGYEQYF | TGTGCCAGCAGCTTTGGGGAGGGCTACGAGCAGTACTTC
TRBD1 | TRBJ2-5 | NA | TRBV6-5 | CASSKTQGAGETQYF | TGTGCCAGCAGTAAAACACAGGGGGCGGGAGAGACCCAGTACTTC
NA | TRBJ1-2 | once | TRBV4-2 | CASSQEVWQEGEGYTF | TGTGCCAGCAGCCAAGAGGTTTGGCAGGAAGGAGAGGGCTACACCTTC
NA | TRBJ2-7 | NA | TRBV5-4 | CASSLRQTYEQYF | TGTGCCAGCAGCTTGCGGCAGACCTACGAGCAGTACTTC
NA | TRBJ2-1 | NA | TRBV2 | CASSPDLFKFF | TGTGCCAGCAGTCCGGACCTGTTTAAGTTCTTC
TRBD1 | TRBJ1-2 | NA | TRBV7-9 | CASSLGRTGTDYGYTF | TGTGCCAGCAGCTTGGGGCGGACAGGAACGGACTATGGCTACACCTTC
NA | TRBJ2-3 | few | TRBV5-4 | CASSLGTGGTDTQYF | TGTGCCAGCAGCTTGGGGACTGGAGGCACAGATACGCAGTATTTT
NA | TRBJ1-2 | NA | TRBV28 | CASSPRPGNGYTF | TGTGCCAGTTCGCCCCGACCGGGAAATGGCTACACCTTC
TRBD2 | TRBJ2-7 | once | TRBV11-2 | CASSLQASGGYEQYF | TGTGCCAGCAGCTTACAAGCTAGCGGGGGGTACGAGCAGTACTTC
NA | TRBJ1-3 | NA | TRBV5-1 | CASSLGNMFSGNTIYF | TGCGCCAGCAGCTTGGGCAACATGTTCTCTGGAAACACCATATATTTT
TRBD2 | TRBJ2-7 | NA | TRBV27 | CASSPGLAAYEQYF | TGTGCCAGCAGTCCGGGACTAGCGGCCTACGAGCAGTACTTC
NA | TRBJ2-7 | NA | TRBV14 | CASSQFWTPYEQYF | TGTGCCAGCAGCCAATTTTGGACCCCCTACGAGCAGTACTTC
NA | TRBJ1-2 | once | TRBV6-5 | CASSYGTTDYGYTF | TGTGCCAGCAGTTACGGGACGACGGACTATGGCTACACCTTC
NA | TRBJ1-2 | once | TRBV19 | CASSISQPSRGYGYTF | TGTGCCAGTAGTATCTCCCAACCCTCGAGGGGCTATGGCTACACCTTC
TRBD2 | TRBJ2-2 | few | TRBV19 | CASSRPLAGGRELFF | TGTGCCAGTAGTAGGCCTTTAGCGGGGGGGCGGGAGCTGTTTTTT
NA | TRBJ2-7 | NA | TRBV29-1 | CSVRRAGADYEQYF | TGCAGCGTACGACGCGCGGGGGCCGACTACGAGCAGTACTTC